The following is a T cell receptor (beta chain) sequence with its context. The antigen remains undetermined. CDR3 length equals 18 residues. CDR1 is LNHDA, CDR2 SQIVND, per germline (reference sequence). Samples each yielded cDNA through eight separate reactions. After re-calling the 5' RACE reads, TCRdb lists one entry per CDR3 protein, DNA absent. The sample includes some 130,000 distinct CDR3 sequences. This sample stems from a study of monozygotic twins with inflammatory bowel disease. Study-level results: Especially with disease activity, IBD patients had fewer clonotypes in common with others than healthy twins did. TCRbeta diversity (inverse Simpson) was lower in IBD patients than in healthy co-twins.

This clonotype originated in a human donor with ulcerative colitis or Crohn's disease, or a healthy co-twin of an affected twin (not recorded which). The gene calls are TRBV19 and TRBJ2-2; TCRdb calls TRBD2, which cannot be checked without DNA. Sequencing was performed on blood. This CDR3 reads CASSDSFGDGSNTGELFF. The full variable domain, with the rest looked up from reference TRBV19 and TRBJ2-2, is DGGITQSPKYLFRKEGQNVTLSCEQNLNHDAMYWYRQDPGQGLRLIYYSQIVNDFQKGDIAEGYSVSREKKESFPLTVTSAQKNPTAFYLCASSDSFGDGSNTGELFFGEGSRLTVL.